These 31 T cell receptor beta chains were sequenced from one sample in a study of CD8 T cells in ankylosing spondylitis. Each CDR3 protein is one row after TCRdb ran MiXCR on the 5' RACE reads. Here the sample spans a few hundred thousand distinct CDR3 sequences, approximately 7.4% being singletons. Study conclusions and caveats: Ankylosing spondylitis blood appeared to carry a characteristic TCR beta motif of seven to nine highly homologous variants.

These receptors lack a known antigen. Input material: blood, either unsorted or a sorted T cell fraction (not recorded which). The receptors come from a male donor with ankylosing spondylitis.

DNA for the CDR3: TGTGCCAGCAGCTCCAGGAACTACGAGCAGTACTTC. This encodes CASSSRNYEQYF. The V call is TRBV7-8, the J call TRBJ2-7, with D hard to call. This CDR3 spans 12 amino acids. V gave up 4 bases and J gave up 3 bases, with 7 bases separating them. Germline-derived CDR1 and CDR2 are SGHVS and FQNEAQ.

This clonotype was observed at least ten times. The chain combines TRBV4-3 with TRBJ2-7; D ambiguous. Per germline, CDR1 LGHNA and CDR2 YSLEER. This CDR3 contains 16 residues. V was shortened by 0 bases and J by 2 bases, with 14 bases between the two germline ends. This CDR3 is CASSQDVDLPTYEQYF. The CDR3 DNA reads TGCGCCAGCAGCCAAGATGTCGACCTCCCGACCTACGAGCAGTACTTC.

This clonotype was detected once. A read error may explain this, as a much larger clone is one base away. J is TRBJ2-7 and V is TRBV27; weak D call: TRBD1 (5 bases). Germline loops: CDR1 MNHEY, CDR2 SMNVEV (reference sequence). With 6 bases removed from V and 4 bases from J, the gap between germline ends came to 16 bases. This CDR3 is 14 amino acids long. The CDR3 coding sequence is TGTGCCAGCAGAAGGACATGGGGTAGGTACGAGCAGTACTTC. It translates to CASRRTWGRYEQYF.

This clonotype has at least ten counts. The rearrangement joins TRBV15 to TRBJ2-7; 13 positions match TRBD2. This CDR3 is built from 17 residues. Trimming cost V 1 base and J 2 bases; bases outside gene matches: 5. From germline, CDR1 is LNHNV and CDR2 YYDKDF (reference sequence). The CDR3 sequence is CATSRGPGLAGTYEQYF. The CDR3 nucleotides are TGTGCCACCAGCAGAGGCCCGGGACTAGCGGGGACCTACGAGCAGTACTTC.

This clonotype was recorded a few times. V is TRBV9 and J is TRBJ2-3, with 8 bases lining up with TRBD1. This CDR3 is built from 16 residues. Germline CDR1 reads SGDLS; CDR2 reads YYNGEE. The ends lost 2 bases at V and 0 bases at J; junction bases unmatched: 5. For the CDR3, the DNA is TGTGCCAGCAGCGTCAGACAGGGGACTAGCACAGATACGCAGTATTTT. Amino acids: CASSVRQGTSTDTQYF.

This clonotype was recorded many times. The rearrangement joins TRBV7-9 to TRBJ2-3; D uncertain. The CDR3 extends over 16 amino acids. Trimming removed 4 bases at V and 0 bases at J, with 14 bases between. The germline V gene encodes CDR1 SEHNR and CDR2 FQNEAQ (reference sequence). The CDR3 nucleotides read TGTGCCAGCAGCTATTCGCCGATCGATAGCACAGATACGCAGTATTTT. Translation gives CASSYSPIDSTDTQYF.

This clonotype was seen at least ten times. The rearrangement links TRBV2 to TRBJ2-1, with D perhaps TRBD2 (7 bases). This CDR3 region has 14 residues. CDR1 and CDR2 from the germline V gene are SNHLY and FYNNEI. V gave up 7 bases and J gave up 3 bases, with 13 bases separating them. The CDR3 DNA follows: TGTGCCAGCAAGGGGGGGGGAATCTACAATGAGCAGTTCTTC. Translated: CASKGGGIYNEQFF.

This clonotype was seen a handful of times. This rearrangement joins TRBV27 to TRBJ2-1, with a possible D match to TRBD1 (6 bases). CDR1 and CDR2 from the germline V gene are MNHEY and SMNVEV (reference sequence). Trimming left V 2 bases short and J 7 bases short, with 12 bases between. The CDR3 runs 14 residues. CDR3 in amino acids: CASSLGGTVNEQFF. The CDR3 DNA follows: TGTGCCAGCAGTTTAGGGGGCACGGTGAATGAGCAGTTCTTC.

This clonotype was seen many times. The chain employs TRBV20-1 and TRBJ1-4; no clear D. V was cut by 5 bases and J by 0 bases, with 13 bases left in between. Germline CDR1 DFQATT, CDR2 SNEGSKA (reference sequence). The CDR3 runs 15 residues. The CDR3 DNA reads TGCAGTGCTCCCCCACGCCGGACAACTAATGAAAAACTGTTTTTT. Translation gives CSAPPRRTTNEKLFF.

This clonotype has at least ten counts. The rearrangement joins TRBV27 to TRBJ1-5; 8 positions agree with TRBD1. V shed 6 bases and J 2 bases; nucleotides not matched to a gene: 6. The CDR3 length is 15 residues. The germline V gene encodes CDR1 MNHEY and CDR2 SMNVEV (reference sequence). CDR3 in amino acids: CASSGQGVGNQPQHF. The CDR3 coding sequence is TGTGCCAGCAGCGGACAGGGAGTTGGCAATCAGCCCCAGCATTTT.

In this sample, this clonotype turned up many times. The chain joins TRBV4-3 to TRBJ2-3, with a tentative D call TRBD2 (5 bases). Germline-derived CDR1 and CDR2 are LGHNA and YSLEER. This CDR3 is 17 amino acids long. Trimming left V 4 bases short and J 2 bases short, with 19 bases between. CDR3 region: CASSPMGKTRDTDTQYF. The CDR3 nucleotides are TGCGCCAGCAGCCCGATGGGGAAAACTAGGGACACAGATACGCAGTATTTT.

The chain carries TRBV19 and TRBJ2-1; a weak D match, TRBD2 (6 bases). The germline gives CDR1 LNHDA, CDR2 SQIVND (reference sequence). Trimming took 5 bases from V and 5 from J, leaving 13 bases between them. The CDR3 consists of 14 residues. For the CDR3, the DNA is TGTGCCAGTAGTTGGGGGACTTCCAACAATGAGCAGTTCTTC. Translation gives CASSWGTSNNEQFF.

This clonotype was found many times. The J gene is TRBJ2-2, the V gene TRBV27; D is ambiguous. This CDR3 spans 15 amino acids. V was trimmed by 1 base and J by 1 base, leaving 7 bases between them. The V gene's germline CDR1 is MNHEY and CDR2 SMNVEV (reference sequence). DNA for the CDR3: TGTGCCAGCAGTTTATTTAGGGAGAACACCGGGGAGCTGTTTTTT. Translating gives CASSLFRENTGELFF.

This clonotype has a handful of counts. V gene TRBV11-1 combines with J gene TRBJ2-1; D not certain. This CDR3 has 12 residues. V was cut by 2 bases and J by 8 bases, with 7 bases left in between. The germline V gene has CDR1 SGHAT and CDR2 FQDESV (reference sequence). The chain's CDR3 is CASSLPSDEQFF. DNA for the CDR3: TGTGCCAGCAGCTTACCGAGCGATGAGCAGTTCTTC.

Many counts were recorded for this clonotype. CDR3 protein: CASSHSSEFGYEQYF. CDR3 nucleotides: TGCGCCAGCAGCCATTCTAGCGAGTTCGGCTACGAGCAGTACTTC. This chain uses TRBV4-3 with TRBJ2-7; a possible D gene is TRBD2 (6 bases). With 3 bases removed from V and 3 bases from J, the gap between germline ends came to 15 bases. CDR3 size: 15 residues. The germline V gene has CDR1 LGHNA and CDR2 YSLEER.

This clonotype was observed a handful of times. This sequence joins TRBV12-3 or TRBV12-4 and TRBJ2-5; 9 nucleotides line up with TRBD1. V shed 5 bases and J 7 bases; nucleotides not matched to a gene: 14. CDR3 size: 16 residues. The CDR3 here is CASSQSGGQGARTQYF. In nucleotides, the CDR3 is TGTGCCAGCAGTCAGTCGGGGGGACAGGGTGCCCGGACCCAGTACTTC.

This clonotype was counted ten times or more. J is TRBJ2-1 and V is TRBV5-1; D ambiguous. The germline CDR1 and CDR2 sequences are SGHRS and YFSETQ. The CDR3 has 15 amino acids. Trimming removed 0 bases from V and 2 bases from J, with 9 bases in between. CDR3 amino acids: CASSLGLYTYNEQFF. CDR3 in DNA: TGCGCCAGCAGCTTGGGCCTGTATACCTACAATGAGCAGTTCTTC.

This clonotype was counted many times. The J gene is TRBJ2-7, the V gene TRBV29-1, with D possibly matching TRBD1 (6 bases). Trimming left V 7 bases short and J 0 bases short, with 10 bases between. CDR3 length equals 12 residues. In germline, CDR1 is SQVTM, CDR2 ANQGSEA. As DNA, the CDR3 is TGCAGCGCTACAGGGTCCTCCTACGAGCAGTACTTC. Encoded protein: CSATGSSYEQYF.

This clonotype was observed many times. The gene calls are TRBV5-6 and TRBJ2-1; 10 nucleotides line up with TRBD2. With V trimmed by 2 bases and J by 9 bases, 2 bases remained unmatched. Germline loops: CDR1 SGHDT, CDR2 YYEEEE. CDR3 size: 13 residues. The CDR3 DNA is TGTGCCAGCAGCTTCACTAGCGGGATTGAGCAGTTCTTC. Encoded protein: CASSFTSGIEQFF.

This clonotype was counted only a few times. The chain combines TRBV5-1 with TRBJ1-1, with 8 nucleotides matching TRBD1. Germline CDR1 SGHRS, CDR2 YFSETQ. J was trimmed by 5 bases and V by 1 base; bases with no gene match: 7. The CDR3 has 15 amino acids. The DNA for the CDR3 is TGCGCCAGCAGCTTGTTCCAGGGGGCGAAGACTGAAGCTTTCTTT. This encodes CASSLFQGAKTEAFF.

The gene calls are TRBV6-5 and TRBJ2-3, with a possible D match to TRBD2 (5 bases). This CDR3 region has 13 residues. Trimming pared 0 bases from V and 8 bases from J, leaving 9 bases between. The V gene's germline CDR1 is MNHEY and CDR2 SVGAGI. Here the CDR3 DNA reads TGTGCCAGCAGTTACTCGAGGGTCTCTACGCAGTATTTT. It codes for CASSYSRVSTQYF.

In this sample, this clonotype turned up many times. The CDR3 sequence is CASSFGRFGNTIYF. The CDR3 bases are TGTGCCAGCAGTTTTGGCCGGTTCGGAAACACCATATATTTT. The chain recombines TRBV5-6 with TRBJ1-3, with D unclear. Germline V lookup: CDR1 SGHDT, CDR2 YYEEEE. Trimming removed 5 bases from V and 4 bases from J, with 13 bases in between. CDR3 length equals 14 residues. The variable domain in full, completed from reference TRBV5-6 and TRBJ1-3, reads DAGVTQSPTHLIKTRGQQVTLRCSPKSGHDTVSWYQQALGQGPQFIFQYYEEEERQRGNFPDRFSGHQFPNYSSELNVNALLLGDSALYLCASSFGRFGNTIYFGEGSWLTVV.

This clonotype was observed many times. The CDR3: CASSRNRLPNYGYTF. The CDR3 DNA sequence: TGTGCCAGCAGTCGAAACAGGCTACCTAACTATGGCTACACCTTC. V gene TRBV7-2 combines with J gene TRBJ1-2; tentatively, D is TRBD1 (5 bases). This CDR3 spans 15 amino acids. V was trimmed by 6 bases and J by 0 bases, leaving 14 bases between them. The germline V gene has CDR1 SGHTA and CDR2 FQGNSA.

This clonotype was detected many times. The V and J genes are TRBV6-2 or TRBV6-3 and TRBJ2-7; tentatively, D is TRBD1 (5 bases). Germline V gene sequence: CDR1 MNHEY, CDR2 SVGEGT. The V end was cut by 6 bases, the J end by 3 bases, with 18 bases between. The CDR3 length is 15 residues. CDR3 DNA: TGTGCCAGCAGGCCGGACACCTACGTGCACTACGAGCAGTACTTC. Translating it yields CASRPDTYVHYEQYF.

At least ten counts were recorded for this clonotype. J is TRBJ2-5 and V is TRBV15; D remains ambiguous. In germline, CDR1 is LNHNV, CDR2 YYDKDF (reference sequence). Trimming cost V 3 bases and J 1 base, with 15 bases left between them. The CDR3 sequence is 16 residues long. The CDR3 sequence is CATSRRWHLIQETQYF. CDR3 DNA: TGTGCCACCAGCAGGAGGTGGCACCTTATCCAAGAGACCCAGTACTTC.

This clonotype was seen repeatedly, ten times or more. The V and J genes are TRBV7-9 and TRBJ2-7; 7 bases are shared with TRBD1. The CDR3 totals 16 residues. Germline V gene lookup returns CDR1 SEHNR and CDR2 FQNEAQ (reference sequence). V was clipped by 4 bases and J by 7 bases; unmatched bases: 16. The CDR3 region has the DNA TGTGCCAGCAGCTCCCGCCGGGACAGCTTTGACCTAGAGCAGTACTTC. It encodes CASSSRRDSFDLEQYF. Drawing the rest from reference TRBV7-9 and TRBJ2-7, the complete variable domain is DTGVSQNPRHKITKRGQNVTFRCDPISEHNRLYWYRQTLGQGPEFLTYFQNEAQLEKSRLLSDRFSAERPKGSFSTLEIQRTEQGDSAMYLCASSSRRDSFDLEQYFGPGTRLTVT.

This clonotype appeared many times. This chain joins TRBV11-2 and TRBJ1-4; D is uncertain. V was cut by 11 bases and J by 0 bases, with 10 bases left in between. The CDR3 consists of 13 residues. Germline loops: CDR1 SGHAT, CDR2 FQNNGV. Written as DNA, the CDR3 is TGTGCCGTATCGGCCACAACTAATGAAAAACTGTTTTTT. Protein sequence: CAVSATTNEKLFF.

This clonotype appeared a single time. Here the CDR3 DNA reads TGCGCCAGCAGCCAACAGGATACGGGTTACACCGGGGAGCTGTTTTTT. Translation: CASSQQDTGYTGELFF. The chain joins TRBV4-3 to TRBJ2-2; no firm D call. V dropped 2 bases and J dropped 3 bases, with 13 bases sitting between them. Germline V CDR1 and CDR2: LGHNA, YSLEER. The CDR3 sequence is 16 residues long.

The chain is built from TRBV6-2 or TRBV6-3 and TRBJ2-2; the D is unclear. The CDR3 is 14 amino acids. Germline V lookup: CDR1 MNHEY, CDR2 SVGEGT. Deletions cut 2 bases from V and 5 bases from J, with 9 bases between. CDR3 nucleotide sequence: TGTGCCAGCAGTTACCGGCCCGAGACCGGGGAGCTGTTTTTT. It specifies CASSYRPETGELFF.

This clonotype was seen only a few times. Here the CDR3 reads CASSPGRPLSTDTQYF. In nucleotides, the CDR3 is TGTGCCAGCAGCCCAGGACGTCCCCTGAGCACAGATACGCAGTATTTT. This rearrangement joins TRBV11-3 to TRBJ2-3; D uncertain. V gave up 5 bases and J gave up 0 bases, with 15 bases separating them. Per the germline V gene, CDR1 is SGHNT and CDR2 is YENEEA. CDR3 size: 16 residues.

This clonotype occurred many times. The chain uses TRBV7-9 and TRBJ1-1; D remains unclear. V was clipped by 1 base and J by 3 bases, with 12 bases between them. CDR1 is SEHNR and CDR2 is FQNEAQ in the germline V gene (reference sequence). The CDR3 sequence is 15 residues long. The CDR3 bases are TGTGCCAGCAGCTTAGATGGTTGGGGAGACACTGAAGCTTTCTTT. Amino acid sequence: CASSLDGWGDTEAFF. Complete variable domain (other parts from reference TRBV7-9 and TRBJ1-1): DTGVSQNPRHKITKRGQNVTFRCDPISEHNRLYWYRQTLGQGPEFLTYFQNEAQLEKSRLLSDRFSAERPKGSFSTLEIQRTEQGDSAMYLCASSLDGWGDTEAFFGQGTRLTVV.